These 6 T cell receptor beta chains share one sample of origin, sequenced in a study of shared clonotypes between healthy human individuals. Method: immunoSEQ multiplex PCR; TCRdb's copy keeps in-frame clones and lacks some. This table holds around 700,000 clones, roughly 70% found once. The sequenced material came from memory CD4+ T cells sorted from blood. Noted subset: CD45RA-negative fraction. These receptors all stem from a woman aged 25 to 39 in good health.

This rearrangement joins TRBV7-8 to TRBJ2-5; maybe TRBD2 (5 bases). The V end was cut by 1 base, the J end by 2 bases, with 17 bases between. This CDR3 region has 17 residues. Germline-derived CDR1 and CDR2 are SGHVS and FQNEAQ. The CDR3 loop reads CASSLGPFVASQETQYF. CDR3 nucleotides: TGTGCCAGCAGCTTAGGACCCTTTGTAGCGTCTCAAGAGACCCAGTACTTC.

The V and J genes are TRBV19 and TRBJ1-4; TRBD1 might be the D (5 bases). The CDR3 totals 14 residues. V was cut by 3 bases and J by 7 bases, with 12 bases left in between. Germline V lookup: CDR1 LNHDA, CDR2 SQIVND (reference sequence). In DNA, the CDR3 is TGTGCCAGTAGTATCTCGGGGCCGGGTGAAAAACTGTTTTTT. It is translated as CASSISGPGEKLFF.

The CDR3 reads CASSKAGSKETQYF. Here the CDR3 DNA reads TGTGCCAGCAGCAAAGCGGGCAGTAAAGAGACCCAGTACTTC. The rearrangement uses TRBV21-1 and TRBJ2-5; the listed D gene, TRBD1, was not tested against the DNA. TRBV21-1 is noted as a pseudogene. The CDR3 spans 14 residues.

The chain employs TRBV6-4 and TRBJ1-1; 7 bases fit TRBD1. With 6 bases clipped from V and 1 base from J, the junction kept 5 bases outside the gene matches. From germline, CDR1 is MRHNA and CDR2 SNTAGT. The length of the CDR3 is 14 residues. CDR3: CASRKGQENTEAFF. CDR3 nucleotides: TGTGCCAGCAGGAAAGGACAGGAGAACACTGAAGCTTTCTTT.

The genes are TRBV5-1 and TRBJ1-3; no firm D call. Germline lookup yields CDR1 SGHRS and CDR2 YFSETQ. Trimming removed 4 bases from V and 0 bases from J, with 2 bases in between. CDR3 length: 12 residues. The DNA for the CDR3 is TGCGCCAGCAGCCCCTCTGGAAACACCATATATTTT. Its translation: CASSPSGNTIYF.

This clone has just one count. The gene calls are TRBV5-4 and TRBJ2-1; 12 bases agree with TRBD2. Germline CDR1 reads SGHNT; CDR2 reads YYREEE (reference sequence). The CDR3 is made up of 17 amino acids. V lost 4 bases and J lost 4; bases outside the gene matches: 9. The DNA for the CDR3 is TGTGCCAGCAGCGCAGGGAGGACTAGCGGGGCGTACAATGAGCAGTTCTTC. Protein: CASSAGRTSGAYNEQFF.